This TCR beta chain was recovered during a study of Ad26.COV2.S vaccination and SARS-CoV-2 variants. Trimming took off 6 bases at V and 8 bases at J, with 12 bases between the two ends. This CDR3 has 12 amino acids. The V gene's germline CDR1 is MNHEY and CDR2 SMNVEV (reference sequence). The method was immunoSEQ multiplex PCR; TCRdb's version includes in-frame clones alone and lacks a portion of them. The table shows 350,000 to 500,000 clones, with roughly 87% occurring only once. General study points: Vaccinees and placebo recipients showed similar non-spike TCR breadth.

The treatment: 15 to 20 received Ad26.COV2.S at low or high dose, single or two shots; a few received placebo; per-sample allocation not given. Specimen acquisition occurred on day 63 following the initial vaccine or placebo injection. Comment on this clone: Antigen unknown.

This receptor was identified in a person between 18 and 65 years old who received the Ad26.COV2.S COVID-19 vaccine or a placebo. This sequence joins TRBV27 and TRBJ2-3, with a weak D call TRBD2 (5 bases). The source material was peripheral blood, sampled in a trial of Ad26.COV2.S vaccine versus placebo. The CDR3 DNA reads TGTGCCAGCAGAAACCTAGCCTTTACGCAGTATTTT. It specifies CASRNLAFTQYF.